The present T cell receptor beta chain was sequenced within a study of T cell responses to AZD1222 COVID-19 vaccine. Libraries were prepared by immunoSEQ multiplex PCR; TCRdb keeps only in-frame clonotypes and omits some of them. The table has around 140,000 clones, around 92% seen once; the top ten hold 1.5% to 2%. Study-level points and caveats: Among AZD1222 vaccinees, only six were seropositive at baseline. Spike-specific TCR breadth and depth went up after people got two AZD1222 doses. Vaccine-associated CD4 TCRs spanned spike, dominant at 160-218 and 743-854.

The CDR3 loop spans 15 amino acids. Trimming left V 2 bases short and J 2 bases short, with 10 bases between. Germline V gene sequence: CDR1 KGHSH, CDR2 LQKENI. Points on this clone: Its antigen is undetermined.

The rearrangement uses TRBV18 and TRBJ1-5; D unclear. The receptor was isolated from an adult who received the AZD1222 COVID-19 vaccine. Material: peripheral blood, obtained 28 days after the second AZD1222 dose. The CDR3 reads CASSPVGDGNQPQHF. CDR3 bases: TGTGCCAGCTCACCAGTCGGGGATGGCAATCAGCCCCAGCATTTT.